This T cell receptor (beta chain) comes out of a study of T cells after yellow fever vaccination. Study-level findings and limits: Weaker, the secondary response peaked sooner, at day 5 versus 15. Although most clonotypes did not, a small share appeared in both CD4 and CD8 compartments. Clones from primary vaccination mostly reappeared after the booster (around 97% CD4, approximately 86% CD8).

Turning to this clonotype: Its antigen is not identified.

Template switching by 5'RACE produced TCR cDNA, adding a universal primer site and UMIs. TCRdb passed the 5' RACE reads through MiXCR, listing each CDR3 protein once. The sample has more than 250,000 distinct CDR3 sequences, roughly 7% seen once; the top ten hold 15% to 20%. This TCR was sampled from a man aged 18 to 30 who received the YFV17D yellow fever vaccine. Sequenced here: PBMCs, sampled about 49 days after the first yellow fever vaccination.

CDR3 nucleotides: TGTGCCAGCAGCTCGGGACAGGGGCCATATAGCAATCAGCCCCAGCATTTT. Encoded protein: CASSSGQGPYSNQPQHF. The chain employs TRBV4-2 and TRBJ1-5, with 10 bases identical to TRBD1. The V gene end was trimmed by 5 bases and the J gene end by 0 bases; junction bases not matched to a gene: 7. The germline V gene has CDR1 LGHNA and CDR2 YNFKEQ. The CDR3 totals 17 residues.